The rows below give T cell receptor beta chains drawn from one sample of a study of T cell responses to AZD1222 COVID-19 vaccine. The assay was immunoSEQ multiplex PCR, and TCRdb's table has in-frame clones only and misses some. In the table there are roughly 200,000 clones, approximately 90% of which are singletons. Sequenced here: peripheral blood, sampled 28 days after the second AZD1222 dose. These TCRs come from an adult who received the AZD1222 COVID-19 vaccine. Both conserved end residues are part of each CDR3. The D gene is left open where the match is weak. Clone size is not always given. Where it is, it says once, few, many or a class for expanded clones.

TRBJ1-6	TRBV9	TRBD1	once	TGTGCCAGCAGCATAGGAGGGACAGGGCGTTCACCCCTCCACTTT	CASSIGGTGRSPLHF
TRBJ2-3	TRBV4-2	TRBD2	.	TGTGCCAGCAGCCAAGCAGGCCTAGCGGGAGATACGCAGTATTTT	CASSQAGLAGDTQYF
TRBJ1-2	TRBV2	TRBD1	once	TGTGCCAGCGCGACTGACCGGGACAGGGTGTATGGCTACACCTTC	CASATDRDRVYGYTF
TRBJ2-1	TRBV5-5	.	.	TGTGCCAGCAGCCTCCCTCGGGCGGCATACAATGAGCAGTTCTTC	CASSLPRAAYNEQFF
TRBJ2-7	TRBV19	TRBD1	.	TGTGCCAGCCGGAGGTCGGGACAGGAGAGATACGAGCAGTACTTC	CASRRSGQERYEQYF
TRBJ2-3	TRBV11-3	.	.	TGTGCCAGCAGCTTAGGGACTACCGCCACAGATACGCAGTATTTT	CASSLGTTATDTQYF
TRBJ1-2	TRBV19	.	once	TGTGCCAGTAGCGGAACCTTCTATGGCTACACCTTC	CASSGTFYGYTF
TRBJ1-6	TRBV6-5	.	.	TGTGCCAGCACCATCGGGGGCAATGGTTCACCCCTCCACTTT	CASTIGGNGSPLHF
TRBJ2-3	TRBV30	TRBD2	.	TGTGCCTGGAGCCCCCGGGGGGGGTGGGGAGATACGCAGTATTTT	CAWSPRGGWGDTQYF
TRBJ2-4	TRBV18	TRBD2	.	TGTGCCAGCTCACCACGGCTAGCGGGAGGGCCCGGAGCCAAAAACATTCAGTACTTC	CASSPRLAGGPGAKNIQYF
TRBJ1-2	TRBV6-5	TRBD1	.	TGTGCCAGCAGTCATCCCGGGACAGCTTTCTATGGCTACACCTTC	CASSHPGTAFYGYTF
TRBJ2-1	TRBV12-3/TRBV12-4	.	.	TGTGCCAGCAGTTTTGGGGTAAACTATGAGCAGTTCTTC	CASSFGVNYEQFF
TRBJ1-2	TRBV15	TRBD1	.	TGTGCCACCAGCAGAAGGGACAGGAGACACTATGGCTACACCTTC	CATSRRDRRHYGYTF
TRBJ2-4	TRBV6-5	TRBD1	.	TGTGCCAGCAGAATCGACAGGGGGTTCAACATTCAGTACTTC	CASRIDRGFNIQYF
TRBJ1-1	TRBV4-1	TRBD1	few	TGCGCCAGCAGCCAAGAGAGGACAGGGGAGGCTTTCTTT	CASSQERTGEAFF
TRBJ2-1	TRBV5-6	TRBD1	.	TGTGCCAGCAGCCCAATCCACAGGGGGAGCTCCTACAATGAGCAGTTCTTC	CASSPIHRGSSYNEQFF
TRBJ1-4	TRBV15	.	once	TGTGCCACCAGCAGAGATCGACGTTCGGGAGAAAAACTGTTTTTT	CATSRDRRSGEKLFF
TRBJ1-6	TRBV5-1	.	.	TGCGCCAGCAGCTTGCAGTACAGAATCGATAATTCACCCCTCCACTTT	CASSLQYRIDNSPLHF
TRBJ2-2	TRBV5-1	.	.	TGCGCCAGCAGCTTGGAACCCCCGGGGGGCAGCACCGGGGAGCTGTTTTTT	CASSLEPPGGSTGELFF